This TCR beta chain was recovered during a study of T-cell memory formation after mild COVID-19. This CDR3 contains 13 residues. V lost 1 base and J lost 3, with 7 bases in between. CDR1 and CDR2 (germline): SGHDT, YYEEEE. TCRdb reanalysed the 5' RACE reads using MiXCR and keeps one entry per CDR3 protein. The sample lists about 190,000 distinct CDR3 sequences, more than 9% occurring once. The clonotype was recovered from a man aged 18-30 years who had mild COVID-19 (a few samples of this study predate the infection). Cell type and time point are not known. The chain has TRBV5-6 and TRBJ1-1; no clear D gene. The sequenced sample was PBMCs or a T cell subset sorted from them (not recorded which). The chain's CDR3 is CASSLSTYTEAFF. CDR3 bases: TGTGCCAGCAGCTTGTCAACTTACACTGAAGCTTTCTTT.